One and the same sample provided the 22 T cell receptor beta chains below, sequenced in a study of cytomegalovirus exposure and HLA in healthy donors. The PCR employed 60 Vbeta primers together with 13 Jbeta primers. Sequencing used immunoSEQ multiplex PCR; TCRdb keeps in-frame clones, though not all of them. Here the sample spans approximately 170,000 clones, around 83% being singletons. The sequenced sample was PBMCs. The receptors stem from a man aged 45-65 years in good health and CMV-seropositive.

J is TRBJ2-5 and V is TRBV4-2, with TRBD2 matching 8 bases. The CDR3 totals 14 residues. Losses at the gene ends were 6 bases for V and 1 base for J; bases not matched to a gene: 4. In germline, CDR1 is LGHNA, CDR2 YNFKEQ. This CDR3 is CASRASGGQETQYF. CDR3 nucleotide sequence: TGTGCCAGCAGAGCCAGCGGGGGCCAAGAGACCCAGTACTTC.

The V gene is TRBV11-2, the J gene TRBJ1-3; D not resolved. The V gene lost 0 bases and the J gene lost 0 bases, with 18 bases spanning the gap. Germline V gene sequence: CDR1 SGHAT, CDR2 FQNNGV. This CDR3 is built from 19 residues. DNA of the CDR3: TGTGCCAGCAGCTTAGATAGCCACCCCCGCCAGCGCTCTGGAAACACCATATATTTT. Encoded protein: CASSLDSHPRQRSGNTIYF.

The chain employs TRBV6-6 and TRBJ1-3, with D possibly TRBD1 on 5 matching bases. Germline-derived CDR1 and CDR2 are MNHNY and SVGAGI (reference sequence). Trimming pared 3 bases from V and 3 bases from J, leaving 6 bases between. The CDR3 is 13 amino acids. The CDR3 sequence: CASSYQGGNTIYF. As DNA, the CDR3 is TGTGCCAGCAGTTATCAGGGTGGAAACACCATATATTTT.

The chain employs TRBV19 and TRBJ1-5, with a weak D call TRBD1 (6 bases). V lost 6 bases and J 5 bases, leaving 17 bases between the germline ends. From germline, CDR1 is LNHDA and CDR2 SQIVND (reference sequence). The CDR3 is made up of 15 amino acids. DNA for the CDR3: TGTGCCAGTAGGAAACAGGGTGGTCGGGATCAGCCCCAGCATTTT. Translating gives CASRKQGGRDQPQHF.

The V call is TRBV4-2, the J call TRBJ2-7, with D possibly TRBD1 on 5 matching bases. The CDR3 is 13 amino acids. Trimming stripped 3 bases from V and 6 bases from J, with 12 bases between. In germline, CDR1 is LGHNA, CDR2 YNFKEQ. The DNA of the CDR3 is TGTGCCAGCAGCCAGTTAGGGGCCGCCGAGCAGTACTTC. Translation gives CASSQLGAAEQYF.

Comment on this clone: Compared with germline, one end of the junction differs, possibly owing to a read error. J is TRBJ2-5 and V is TRBV7-2; 9 bases line up with TRBD2. Germline V gene sequence: CDR1 SGHTA, CDR2 FQGNSA. The CDR3 is 14 amino acids. Here the CDR3 reads CASSLAGPQETQYF. The DNA of the CDR3 is TGTGCCAGCAGCCTAGCGGGGCCCCAAGAGACCCAGTACTTC.

This rearrangement joins TRBV2 to TRBJ2-2; 10 bases are shared with TRBD2. The CDR3 is made up of 15 amino acids. The germline V gene encodes CDR1 SNHLY and CDR2 FYNNEI. Trimming cost V 7 bases and J 5 bases; bases outside gene matches: 7. CDR3 nucleotides: TGTGCCAGCAAAATAGCGGGGGGCGGTACCGGGGAGCTGTTTTTT. It encodes CASKIAGGGTGELFF. The full variable domain, rest sourced from reference TRBV2 and TRBJ2-2, is EPEVTQTPSHQVTQMGQEVILRCVPISNHLYFYWYRQILGQKVEFLVSFYNNEISEKSEIFDDQFSVERPDGSNFTLKIRSTKLEDSAMYFCASKIAGGGTGELFFGEGSRLTVL.

The chain joins TRBV4-2 to TRBJ2-1, with 10 bases that match TRBD2. The CDR3 covers 16 residues. Germline trimming cut 0 bases from V and 5 bases from J; bases unmatched to any gene: 4. The germline CDR1 and CDR2 sequences are LGHNA and YNFKEQ. The CDR3 loop reads CASSQDRAGGNNEQFF. The CDR3 DNA is TGTGCCAGCAGCCAAGATAGAGCGGGGGGGAACAATGAGCAGTTCTTC.

The chain recombines TRBV27 with TRBJ2-1, with a possible D match to TRBD1 (5 bases). The CDR3 loop spans 15 amino acids. Germline lookup yields CDR1 MNHEY and CDR2 SMNVEV (reference sequence). V gave up 6 bases and J gave up 0 bases, with 12 bases separating them. CDR3 loop: CASREGVSSYNEQFF. The CDR3 DNA reads TGTGCCAGCAGAGAAGGGGTTAGCTCCTACAATGAGCAGTTCTTC.

The chain joins TRBV6-5 to TRBJ1-3; D call uncertain. The CDR3 covers 13 residues. Between the trimmed V and J ends, which lost 2 bases and 3 bases, there was a span of 5 bases. CDR1 and CDR2 from the germline V gene are MNHEY and SVGAGI. CDR3: CASSYPGGNTIYF. The CDR3, as DNA: TGTGCCAGCAGTTACCCCGGTGGAAACACCATATATTTT.

The V and J genes are TRBV5-4 and TRBJ2-7; TRBD1 aligns across 11 bases. The CDR3 has 16 amino acids. From germline, CDR1 is SGHNT and CDR2 YYREEE (reference sequence). After removal of 2 bases from V and 6 bases from J, the junction contained 10 bases not matched to a gene. The CDR3 DNA reads TGTGCCAGCAGCTTTTTCCGGGACAGGGGGATTGCCGAGCAGTACTTC. Translating it yields CASSFFRDRGIAEQYF. Using reference TRBV5-4 and TRBJ2-7 for the parts outside the CDR3, the full variable domain is ETGVTQSPTHLIKTRGQQVTLRCSSQSGHNTVSWYQQALGQGPQFIFQYYREEENGRGNFPPRFSGLQFPNYSSELNVNALELDDSALYLCASSFFRDRGIAEQYFGPGTRLTVT.

This chain links TRBV15 with TRBJ1-2; D perhaps matches TRBD1 (5 bases). Germline V gene data show CDR1 as LNHNV and CDR2 as YYDKDF (reference sequence). This CDR3 has 14 amino acids. Trimming took 8 bases from V and 1 from J, leaving 14 bases between them. CDR3 amino acids: CATHEVGDNYGYTF. The CDR3, as DNA: TGTGCCACCCATGAAGTAGGGGATAACTATGGCTACACCTTC.

The genes are TRBV5-1 and TRBJ2-2; 7 bases match TRBD1. The germline V gene has CDR1 SGHRS and CDR2 YFSETQ. The CDR3 runs to 16 residues. With V trimmed by 4 bases and J by 2 bases, 8 bases remained unmatched. CDR3 coding DNA: TGCGCCAGCAGCCCGATTGGACAGGCAAACACCGGGGAGCTGTTTTTT. The encoded protein is CASSPIGQANTGELFF.

Details on this clone: Other DNA sequences in this specimen translate into the identical CDR3. J is TRBJ1-5 and V is TRBV7-9, with D unclear. V dropped 1 base and J dropped 1 base, with 5 bases sitting between them. Germline loops: CDR1 SEHNR, CDR2 FQNEAQ (reference sequence). This CDR3 is 14 amino acids long. This CDR3 is CASSLDKSNQPQHF. In DNA form, the CDR3 reads TGTGCCAGCAGCTTAGACAAAAGCAATCAGCCCCAGCATTTT.

This chain joins TRBV19 and TRBJ1-1; the D gene is possibly TRBD1 (5 bases). With 6 bases removed from V and 3 bases from J, the gap between germline ends came to 11 bases. This CDR3 has 13 amino acids. Germline CDR1 LNHDA, CDR2 SQIVND (reference sequence). CDR3 loop: CASSPTADTEAFF. The CDR3 coding sequence is TGTGCCAGTAGCCCGACAGCCGACACTGAAGCTTTCTTT.

The chain combines TRBV27 with TRBJ2-5; 9 nucleotides match TRBD2. The V gene's germline CDR1 is MNHEY and CDR2 SMNVEV (reference sequence). The trim removed 7 bases at V and 2 bases at J, leaving 8 bases unmatched. This CDR3 has 15 amino acids. The DNA of the CDR3 is TGTGCCAGCATGGGATTCAGCGGGGGGCAAGAGACCCAGTACTTC. Protein sequence: CASMGFSGGQETQYF.

This sequence joins TRBV6-1 and TRBJ2-7; TRBD1 matches 10 bases. The germline gives CDR1 MNHNS, CDR2 SASEGT. The CDR3 consists of 13 residues. Trimming took 6 bases from V and 2 from J; bases not matched to a gene: 1. CDR3 residues: CASRDRGTYEQYF. The CDR3 nucleotides are TGTGCCAGCAGGGACAGGGGGACCTACGAGCAGTACTTC.

The chain links TRBV7-2 to TRBJ1-1, with TRBD1 matching 7 bases. The CDR3 has 16 amino acids. Trimming cost V 1 base and J 3 bases; bases outside gene matches: 8. Germline V gene sequence: CDR1 SGHTA, CDR2 FQGNSA. The CDR3 protein is CASSLGGATGDTEAFF. CDR3 nucleotides: TGTGCCAGCAGCTTAGGGGGGGCAACAGGGGACACTGAAGCTTTCTTT.

The gene calls are TRBV4-1 and TRBJ2-5; maybe TRBD1 (6 bases). Germline V lookup: CDR1 MGHRA, CDR2 YSYEKL. The CDR3 is made up of 15 amino acids. The V and J ends lost 0 bases and 5 bases respectively, with 13 bases between them. This chain's CDR3 is CASSQDQQGLETQYF. As DNA, the CDR3 is TGCGCCAGCAGCCAAGATCAGCAGGGGCTGGAGACCCAGTACTTC.

This clone was seen a handful of times. This sequence joins TRBV19 and TRBJ2-1; 9 positions match TRBD2. Trimming took 5 bases from V and 6 from J; bases not matched to a gene: 8. The germline V gene encodes CDR1 LNHDA and CDR2 SQIVND (reference sequence). The CDR3 has 15 residues. CDR3 protein: CASSFPGTSLNEQFF. In nucleotides, the CDR3 is TGTGCCAGTAGTTTCCCCGGGACTAGCCTCAATGAGCAGTTCTTC. The entire variable domain, with the rest obtained from reference TRBV19 and TRBJ2-1, is as follows: DGGITQSPKYLFRKEGQNVTLSCEQNLNHDAMYWYRQDPGQGLRLIYYSQIVNDFQKGDIAEGYSVSREKKESFPLTVTSAQKNPTAFYLCASSFPGTSLNEQFFGPGTRLTVL.

Notes on this clone: A junction boundary mismatches the germline segment, possibly from a read error. The chain combines TRBV7-9 with TRBJ2-5; 12 bases fit TRBD2. The CDR3 spans 15 residues. Germline CDR1 and CDR2: SEHNR and FQNEAQ (reference sequence). DNA of the CDR3: TGTTCCAGCAGCCCTGAGGGACTAGCGGGAGAGACCCAGTACTTC. Encoded protein: CSSSPEGLAGETQYF. The entire variable domain, with the rest obtained from reference TRBV7-9 and TRBJ2-5, is as follows: DTGVSQNPRHKITKRGQNVTFRCDPISEHNRLYWYRQTLGQGPEFLTYFQNEAQLEKSRLLSDRFSAERPKGSFSTLEIQRTEQGDSAMYLCSSSPEGLAGETQYFGPGTRLLVL.

This clone has a single count. The V and J genes are TRBV7-9 and TRBJ2-1; 7 positions match TRBD1. Losses at the gene ends were 4 bases for V and 5 bases for J; bases not matched to a gene: 11. The CDR3 totals 16 residues. The germline gives CDR1 SEHNR, CDR2 FQNEAQ (reference sequence). For the CDR3, the DNA is TGTGCCAGCAGCTCTCTGAGACAGGGAAGAAACAATGAGCAGTTCTTC. This codes for CASSSLRQGRNNEQFF.